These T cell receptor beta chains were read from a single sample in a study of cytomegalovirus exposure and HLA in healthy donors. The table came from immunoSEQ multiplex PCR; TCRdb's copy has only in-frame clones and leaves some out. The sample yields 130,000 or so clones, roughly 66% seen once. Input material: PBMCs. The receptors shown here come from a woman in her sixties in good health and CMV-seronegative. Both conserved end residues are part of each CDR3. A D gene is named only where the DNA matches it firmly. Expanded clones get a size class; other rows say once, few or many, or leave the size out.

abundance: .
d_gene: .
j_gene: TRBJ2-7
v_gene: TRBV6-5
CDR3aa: CASSYAKREQYF
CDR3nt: TGTGCCAGCAGTTACGCGAAGAGGGAGCAGTACTTC

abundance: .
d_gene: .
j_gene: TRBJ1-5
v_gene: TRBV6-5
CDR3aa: CASSGGLSSNQPQHF
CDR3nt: TGTGCCAGCAGTGGAGGGTTGTCTAGCAATCAGCCCCAGCATTTT

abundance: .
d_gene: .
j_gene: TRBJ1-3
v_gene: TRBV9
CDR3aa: CASSASGNTIYF
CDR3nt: TGTGCCAGCAGCGCCAGTGGAAACACCATATATTTT

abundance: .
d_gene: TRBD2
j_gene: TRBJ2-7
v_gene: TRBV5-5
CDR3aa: CASSTASGGPYEQYF
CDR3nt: TGTGCCAGCAGCACCGCTAGCGGGGGACCCTACGAGCAGTACTTC

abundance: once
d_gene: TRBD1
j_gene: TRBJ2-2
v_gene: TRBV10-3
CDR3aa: CAIRASGQGDTGELFF
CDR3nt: TGTGCCATCAGAGCATCGGGACAGGGAGACACCGGGGAGCTGTTTTTT

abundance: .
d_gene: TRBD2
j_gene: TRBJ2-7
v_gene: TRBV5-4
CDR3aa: CASSLGGGGAYEQYF
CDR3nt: TGTGCCAGCAGCTTGGGGGGCGGGGGAGCCTACGAGCAGTACTTC

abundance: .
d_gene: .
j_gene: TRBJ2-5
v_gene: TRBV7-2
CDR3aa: CASSLDSAQETQYF
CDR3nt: TGTGCCAGCAGCTTAGATAGTGCGCAAGAGACCCAGTACTTC

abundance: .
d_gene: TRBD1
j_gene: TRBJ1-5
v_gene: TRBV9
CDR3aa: CASSVGTGASQPQHF
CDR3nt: TGTGCCAGCAGCGTAGGGACAGGGGCCAGTCAGCCCCAGCATTTT

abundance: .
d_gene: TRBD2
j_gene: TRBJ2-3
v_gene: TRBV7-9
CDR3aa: CASSSSGLVEGTQYF
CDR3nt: TGTGCCAGCAGCTCCTCGGGACTAGTGGAAGGTACGCAGTATTTT

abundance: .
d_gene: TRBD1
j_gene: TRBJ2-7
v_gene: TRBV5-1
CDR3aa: CASSLEGQVGYEQYF
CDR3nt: TGCGCCAGCAGCTTGGAGGGACAGGTAGGCTACGAGCAGTACTTC

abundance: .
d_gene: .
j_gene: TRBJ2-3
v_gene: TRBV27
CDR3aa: CASSLLGTDTQYF
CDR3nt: TGTGCCAGCAGTCTACTTGGCACAGATACGCAGTATTTT

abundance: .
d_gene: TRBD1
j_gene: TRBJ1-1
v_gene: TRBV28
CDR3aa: CASSLRQGDTEAFF
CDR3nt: TGTGCCAGCAGTTTAAGACAGGGTGACACTGAAGCTTTCTTT

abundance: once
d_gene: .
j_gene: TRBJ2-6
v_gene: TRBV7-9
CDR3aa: CASSLGLPSGANVLTF
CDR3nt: TGTGCCAGCAGCTTAGGGCTTCCCTCTGGGGCCAACGTCCTGACTTTC

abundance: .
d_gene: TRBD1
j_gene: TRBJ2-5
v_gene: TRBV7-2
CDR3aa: CASSQGGRGETQYF
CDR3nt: TGTGCCAGCAGCCAAGGGGGCAGGGGGGAGACCCAGTACTTC

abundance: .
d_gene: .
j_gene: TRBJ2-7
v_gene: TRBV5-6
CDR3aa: CASSLSGVTIYEQYF
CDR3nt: TGTGCCAGCAGCTTGTCGGGGGTCACCATCTACGAGCAGTACTTC

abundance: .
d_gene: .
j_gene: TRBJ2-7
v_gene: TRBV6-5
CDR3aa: CASSYSREQYF
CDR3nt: TGTGCCAGCAGTTACTCTCGTGAGCAGTACTTC

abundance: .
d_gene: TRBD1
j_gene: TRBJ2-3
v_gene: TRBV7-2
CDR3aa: CASSWGTGTDTQYF
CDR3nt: TGTGCCAGCAGCTGGGGGACAGGGACAGATACGCAGTATTTT

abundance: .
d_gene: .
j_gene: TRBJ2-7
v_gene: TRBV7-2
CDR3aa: CASSSYPYEQYF
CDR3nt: TGTGCCAGCAGCTCCTACCCCTACGAGCAGTACTTC

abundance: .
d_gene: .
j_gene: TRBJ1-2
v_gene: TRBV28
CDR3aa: CASSLSQANYGYTF
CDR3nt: TGTGCCAGCAGTTTATCACAGGCTAACTATGGCTACACCTTC

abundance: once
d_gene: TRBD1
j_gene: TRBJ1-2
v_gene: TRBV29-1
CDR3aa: CSVEFRTGGRYGYTF
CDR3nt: TGCAGCGTTGAATTCCGGACAGGGGGTCGTTATGGCTACACCTTC

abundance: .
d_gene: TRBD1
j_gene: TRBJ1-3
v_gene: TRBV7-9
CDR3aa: CASSQGDFSGNTIYF
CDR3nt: TGTGCCAGCAGCCAGGGGGACTTCTCTGGAAACACCATATATTTT

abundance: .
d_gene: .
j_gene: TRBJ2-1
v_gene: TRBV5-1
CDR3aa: CASSISEGSYNEQFF
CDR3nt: TGCGCCAGCAGCATTAGTGAGGGATCGTACAATGAGCAGTTCTTC

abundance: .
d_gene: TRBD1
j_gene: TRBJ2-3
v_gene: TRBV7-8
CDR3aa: CASSLNYRGQVDTQYF
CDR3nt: TGTGCCAGCAGCTTAAACTACAGGGGGCAAGTAGATACGCAGTATTTT

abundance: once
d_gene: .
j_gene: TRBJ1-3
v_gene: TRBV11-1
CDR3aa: CASSQGSIGNTIYF
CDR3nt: TGTGCCAGCAGCCAGGGGTCCATCGGAAACACCATATATTTT

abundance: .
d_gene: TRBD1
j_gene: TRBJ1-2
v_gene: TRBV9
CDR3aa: CASSVAGGYRGHSDGYTF
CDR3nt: TGTGCCAGCAGCGTAGCGGGGGGGTACAGGGGGCATAGCGATGGCTACACCTTC

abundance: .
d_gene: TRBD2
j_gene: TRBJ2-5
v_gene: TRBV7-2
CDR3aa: CASSWVGASGGETQYF
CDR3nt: TGTGCCAGCAGCTGGGTTGGGGCTAGCGGGGGGGAGACCCAGTACTTC

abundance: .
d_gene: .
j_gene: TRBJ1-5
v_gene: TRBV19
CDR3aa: CASSRQGLGQPQHF
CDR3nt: TGTGCCAGTAGTCGGCAGGGGTTAGGGCAGCCCCAGCATTTT

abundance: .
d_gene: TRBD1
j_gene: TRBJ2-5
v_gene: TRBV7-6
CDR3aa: CASSSNTGVGEIQYF
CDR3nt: TGTGCCAGCAGCTCGAACACAGGGGTGGGGGAGATCCAGTACTTC

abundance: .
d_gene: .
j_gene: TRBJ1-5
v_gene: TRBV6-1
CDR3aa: CASNGQGGEQPQHF
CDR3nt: TGTGCCAGCAACGGTCAGGGTGGTGAACAGCCCCAGCATTTT

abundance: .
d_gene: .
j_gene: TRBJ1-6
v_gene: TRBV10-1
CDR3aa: CASSESFSSYNSPLHF
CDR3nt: TGCGCCAGCAGTGAGTCGTTCAGCTCCTATAATTCACCCCTCCACTTT

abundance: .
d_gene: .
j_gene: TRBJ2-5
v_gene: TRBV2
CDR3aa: CASSESGTYETQYF
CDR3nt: TGTGCCAGCAGTGAAAGCGGGACATATGAGACCCAGTACTTC

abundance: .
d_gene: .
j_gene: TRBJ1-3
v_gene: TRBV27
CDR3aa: CASSIPGEGGGNTIYF
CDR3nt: TGTGCCAGCAGTATCCCTGGGGAGGGCGGTGGAAACACCATATATTTT

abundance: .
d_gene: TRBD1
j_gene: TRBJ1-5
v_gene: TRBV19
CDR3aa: CASSIRDRGYNNQPQHF
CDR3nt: TGTGCCAGTAGTATCCGGGACAGGGGGTATAACAATCAGCCCCAGCATTTT

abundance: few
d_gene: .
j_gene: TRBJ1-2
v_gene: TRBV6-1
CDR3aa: CASSQGSGYTF
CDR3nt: TGTGCCAGCAGCCAGGGGTCCGGCTACACCTTC

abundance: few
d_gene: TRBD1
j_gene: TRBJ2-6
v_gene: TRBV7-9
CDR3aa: CASSLGQGISGANVLTF
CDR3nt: TGTGCCAGCAGCTTAGGACAGGGGATCTCTGGGGCCAACGTCCTGACTTTC